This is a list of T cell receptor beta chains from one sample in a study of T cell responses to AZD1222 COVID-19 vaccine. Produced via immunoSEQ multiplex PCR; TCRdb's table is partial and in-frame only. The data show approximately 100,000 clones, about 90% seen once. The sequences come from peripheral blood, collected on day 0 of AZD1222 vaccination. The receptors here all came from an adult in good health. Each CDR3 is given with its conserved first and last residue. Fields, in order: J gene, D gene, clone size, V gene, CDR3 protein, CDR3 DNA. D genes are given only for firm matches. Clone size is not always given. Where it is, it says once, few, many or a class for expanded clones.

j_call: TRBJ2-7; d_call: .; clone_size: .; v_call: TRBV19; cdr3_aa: CASSIEKGVGYEQYF; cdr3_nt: TGTGCCAGTAGTATAGAAAAAGGGGTTGGGTACGAGCAGTACTTC
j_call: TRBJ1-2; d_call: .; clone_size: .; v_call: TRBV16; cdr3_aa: CASSPITRPGYGYTF; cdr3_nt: TGTGCCAGCAGCCCCATTACCCGACCCGGCTATGGCTACACCTTC
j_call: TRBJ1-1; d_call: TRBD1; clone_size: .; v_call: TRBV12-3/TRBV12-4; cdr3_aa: CASSRQGGTEAFF; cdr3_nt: TGTGCCAGCAGTAGACAGGGAGGAACTGAAGCTTTCTTT
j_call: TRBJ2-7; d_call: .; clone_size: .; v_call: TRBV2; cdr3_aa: CASSQTRGGQYF; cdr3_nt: TGTGCCAGCAGTCAAACACGGGGCGGGCAGTACTTC
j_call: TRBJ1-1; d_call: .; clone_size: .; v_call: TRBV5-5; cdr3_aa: CASSPQANTEAFF; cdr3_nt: TGTGCCAGCAGCCCACAGGCGAACACTGAAGCTTTCTTT
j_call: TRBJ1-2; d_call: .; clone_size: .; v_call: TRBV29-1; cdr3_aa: CSVDIGGRGYTF; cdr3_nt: TGCAGCGTTGATATAGGGGGTAGGGGCTACACCTTC
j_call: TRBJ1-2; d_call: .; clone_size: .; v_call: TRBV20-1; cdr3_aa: CSATGPGYTF; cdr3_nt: TGCAGTGCTACAGGACCTGGCTACACCTTC
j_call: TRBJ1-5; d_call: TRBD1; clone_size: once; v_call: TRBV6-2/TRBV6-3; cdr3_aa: CASSRGASNQPQHF; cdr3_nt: TGTGCCAGCAGCAGGGGGGCGAGCAATCAGCCCCAGCATTTT
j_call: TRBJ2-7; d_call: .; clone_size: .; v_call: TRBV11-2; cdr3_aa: CASSLGGAPYEQYF; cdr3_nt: TGTGCCAGCAGCTTAGGGGGCGCACCCTACGAGCAGTACTTC
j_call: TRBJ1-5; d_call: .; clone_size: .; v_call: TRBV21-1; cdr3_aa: CASSKAEQIGNQPQHF; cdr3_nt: TGTGCCAGCAGCAAAGCCGAGCAGATAGGCAATCAGCCCCAGCATTTT
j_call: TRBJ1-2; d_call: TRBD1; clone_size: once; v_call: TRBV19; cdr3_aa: CASSGGTGTYYGYTF; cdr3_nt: TGTGCCAGTAGTGGGGGGACAGGGACCTACTATGGCTACACCTTC
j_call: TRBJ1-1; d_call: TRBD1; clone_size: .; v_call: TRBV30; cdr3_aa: CAWSVGTGGSEAFF; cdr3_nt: TGTGCCTGGAGTGTCGGGACAGGTGGGTCCGAAGCTTTCTTT
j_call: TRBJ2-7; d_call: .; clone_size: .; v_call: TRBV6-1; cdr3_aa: CASSEGSAQNYEQYF; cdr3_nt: TGTGCCAGCAGTGAAGGGTCAGCCCAAAACTACGAGCAGTACTTC
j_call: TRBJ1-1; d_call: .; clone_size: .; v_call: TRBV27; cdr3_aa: CASSLGPNTEAFF; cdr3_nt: TGTGCCAGCAGTTTAGGACCGAACACTGAAGCTTTCTTT
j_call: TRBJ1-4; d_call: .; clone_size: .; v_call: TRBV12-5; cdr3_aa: CASGSDQTNEKLFF; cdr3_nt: TGTGCTAGTGGTTCGGATCAAACTAATGAAAAACTGTTTTTT
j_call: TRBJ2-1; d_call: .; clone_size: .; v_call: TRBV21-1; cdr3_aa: CASSKAGGSGEYNEQFF; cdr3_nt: TGTGCCAGCAGCAAAGCTGGTGGTAGCGGGGAGTACAATGAGCAGTTCTTC
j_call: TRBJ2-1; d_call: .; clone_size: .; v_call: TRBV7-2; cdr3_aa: CASSAGSSSYNEQFF; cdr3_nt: TGTGCCAGCAGCGCAGGGTCGAGCTCCTACAATGAGCAGTTCTTC
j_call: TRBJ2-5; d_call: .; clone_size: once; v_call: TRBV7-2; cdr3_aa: CASSTLGVVETQYF; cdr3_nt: TGTGCCAGCAGCACACTAGGGGTAGTGGAGACCCAGTACTTC